This TCR beta chain came from a study of blood T cells in healthy people across ages. The study's findings and limits: Because donor CMV status was unknown, expanded clonotype changes were possibly confounded. Higher diversity, along with more naive CD4+ cells, distinguished long-lived donors from aged donors.

V was clipped by 2 bases and J by 3 bases; unmatched bases: 7. The length of the CDR3 is 17 residues. CDR1 and CDR2 from the germline V gene are DFQATT and SNEGSKA (reference sequence). Healthy individuals of Caucasian origin from Russia, aged roughly 6 to 95, served as donors. Per-sample PBMC isolation yielded at least 6.5 million cells. The second PCR ran roughly 7 to 12 cycles with a sample-barcoded 5' primer and J-beta primers. TCRdb reanalysed the 5' RACE reads using MiXCR and keeps one entry per CDR3 protein. This repertoire shows around 650,000 distinct CDR3 sequences, over 40% found once; its top ten account for 25% to 35%. This clonotype occurred a few times. Its cognate antigen is unknown.

The sequence came from a man at least 80 years old in good health. The chain has TRBV20-1 and TRBJ2-1, with TRBD2 identical over 13 bases. The sequenced sample consisted of blood. The CDR3, as DNA: TGCAGTGCTAGATCCCTGACTAGCGGGAGGTACTACAATGAGCAGTTCTTC. Protein: CSARSLTSGRYYNEQFF.